This T cell receptor beta chain appears in the sequencing data of a study of shared clonotypes between healthy human individuals (dated by TCRdb to the early 2020s). Background for the entire study: The cohort comprised a couple of women and a few men aged 18 to 49 years. For each donor, CD4 naive and CD4 memory were each given three plates, CD8 naive was given two plates, and CD8 memory was given one plate. To estimate repertoire size and how much clonotypes are shared between individuals, the study performed deep sequencing of blood TCR repertoires from about five healthy adults. Different laboratories and diverse techniques were used to prepare libraries and sequence TCR repertoires, to increase sequencing depth and limit assay-specific biases. Leukapheresis yielded between about 0.8 and 8.9 billion PBMCs per donor. What the research found in general, with its limitations: Compared with non-shared clonotypes, clonotypes shared by all four sorted-subset donors had higher generation probabilities. Rarefaction of sorted-subset datasets indicated incomplete sequencing despite the large sequencing depth. Larger estimated clonotype richness was generally found for naive subsets than for memory subsets. Sampling was restricted to blood, and TCR repertoires in tissue are likely to differ from TCR repertoires in blood. When several donors were compared, the shared fraction of clonotypes was 5% to 6.5% for naive CD4, around 3.6% for naive CD8, roughly 2.5% for memory CD4, and about 0.36% for memory CD8. Based on pairwise subsampling, the degree of clonotype sharing among donors was expected to be affected by sequencing depth. Because the study included only a small number of donors, the genetic and exposure-history diversity represented was limited.

The donors were healthy, HIV-negative adults with no recently reported acute infections or vaccinations. Every donor was a Caucasian adult living in Nashville, Tennessee, USA. CD4+ T cells were enriched through magnetic negative selection, after which naive cells were positively selected on CD45RA and the remaining negative fraction served as the memory subset. Blood was collected by leukapheresis, and PBMCs were isolated by Ficoll-Histopaque density gradient centrifugation and then cryopreserved in liquid nitrogen vapor phase. Analytical flow cytometry was used to check the purity and quantity of each magnetically sorted T cell population. Genomic DNA was isolated from each sorted fraction and quantified by UV absorbance on a Nanodrop 2000c. CDR1 and CDR2, looked up from the germline V gene, are SGHTA and FQGNSA. The V and J ends are trimmed by 4 bases and 5 bases, leaving 12 bases between them. The CDR3 measures 13 amino acids from cysteine to phenylalanine. The entry retains the CDR3 DNA only, 39 bases that are in frame from base 1.

TCR CDR3 regions were amplified from genomic DNA by multiplex PCR using the deep immunoSEQ assay. Genomic DNA extracted from each cell subset was distributed evenly over all wells of several immunoSEQ 96-well plates, and each plate served as one replicate. Each replicate PCR for sorted subsets received about 0.2 ug genomic DNA, equal to about 30,000 T cell genomes. Purified libraries were measured with a Qubit 3.0 fluorometer, size-checked on a Bioanalyzer 2100, and measured again with the KAPA Library Quantification kit. A separate single-read 150-cycle Illumina NextSeq 550 flow cell was used to sequence each immunoSEQ 96-well plate. As for how the authors treated the data: Because only junctional sequences without quality scores were contained in the immunoSEQ output, filtering matching that applied to full-length reads could not be performed. To assign V/J genes and CDR3, sequences were annotated against IMGT germline references using PyIR, a Python wrapper for IgBLAST v1.9. Reads with weak V/J assignments (E-value above 1e-6), missing CDR3, stop codons, out-of-frame junctions, or ambiguous translated residues were removed. V3J clonotypes were defined as sequences sharing the same inferred V gene, J gene, and CDR3 amino acid sequence. Percentage overlap between repertoires was calculated by dividing the number of shared unique clonotypes by the size of the smaller repertoire. RTK rarefaction, the Chao1 estimator, and Recon v2.1 estimates of unobserved clonotypes were used to assess repertoire richness. Generation probabilities for all TCRbeta clonotypes obtained by the gDNA method from several donors were computed using OLGA. In TCRdb, the immuneACCESS table is reduced to in-frame sequences with V and J assigned. These tables do not hold every clone; where another copy was compared, an unresolved V gene accounts for under half, and the others remain unexplained. That table gives V, J and clone size, and the DNA gave D and trimming. In all, the sample holds about a million clones, and approximately 76% of those were seen once. Of the sample, approximately 1.5% falls within the top ten clones.

A note on this clone: Its antigen remains undetermined. No much larger clone is present one base from it, and per-base qualities are unavailable.

The sample taken for sequencing was memory CD4+ T cells sorted from blood. What the cell subset or site label conveys for this sample: CD45RA-negative fraction. The chain uses TRBV7-2 and TRBJ2-7; the D gene is possibly TRBD1 or TRBD2, with 5 bases matching each. The sequence was collected from a young man in good health. CDR3 protein: CASSSTWGNEQYF. At the DNA level, the sequence is TGTGCCAGCAGCTCAACGTGGGGGAACGAGCAGTACTTC.